This T cell receptor (beta chain) was recovered during a study of T-cell reconstitution after alpha-beta-depleted transplantation in children. Germline CDR1 and CDR2: GTSNPN and SVGIG (reference sequence). Deletions cut 1 base from V and 6 bases from J, with 18 bases between. The CDR3 has 16 amino acids. Many counts were recorded for this clonotype. Researchers prepared the TCRbeta library using unique molecular identifiers, the study reports. TCRdb reanalysed the PCR reads using MiXCR and keeps one entry per CDR3 protein. The sample yields 200,000 to 250,000 distinct CDR3 sequences, 12% seen once. The sequences come from PBMCs from the stem cell graft donor, collected from the stem cell graft. J is TRBJ2-2 and V is TRBV30; D call uncertain. This sequence originates from a human donor who donated a stem cell graft to a child with acute lymphoblastic leukemia. The CDR3 DNA follows: TGTGCCTGGAGTGCCCTGGAGATTGGATGGGCCGGGGAGCTGTTTTTT. This translates into CAWSALEIGWAGELFF.